This T cell receptor (beta chain) was retrieved from a study of cytomegalovirus exposure and HLA in healthy donors. The ends were cut back, 5 bases at V and 0 bases at J, with 13 bases in the middle. CDR3 length equals 15 residues. The V gene's germline CDR1 is MDHEN and CDR2 SYDVKM. TCRdb's copy holds only in-frame clones and misses some; the assay was immunoSEQ multiplex PCR. The sample contains some 250,000 clones, about 86% of which appear only once. Input material: PBMCs. This receptor was taken from a woman under 40 in good health and CMV-seropositive. The chain is built from TRBV28 and TRBJ1-1, with a possible D match to TRBD1 (6 bases). The CDR3 nucleotides read TGTGCCAGCAGTCACCGGGACACAATGAACACTGAAGCTTTCTTT. As protein: CASSHRDTMNTEAFF.